This T cell receptor beta chain was sequenced in a study of blood T cell repertoires in COVID-19. Study information: T cells, B-cell-depleted T cells, or PBMCs supplied cDNA or gDNA.

This clone was recorded only once. In the original analysis: Reference gene primer amplification yielded estimated nucleated cell counts. Sequenced by immunoSEQ multiplex PCR; TCRdb stores in-frame clones only, minus some. The D gene and trimming were derived from the DNA, and the V and J assignments and clone size from that table. Here the sample spans 250,000 to 350,000 clones, roughly 85% being singletons. Germline CDR1 and CDR2: SGDLS and YYNGEE. V dropped 4 bases and J dropped 6; count of bases not matched to a gene: 7. The CDR3 contains 15 residues. The chain recombines TRBV9 with TRBJ2-2; TRBD1 matches 9 bases. The receptor was isolated from a woman in her twenties or thirties with active or convalescent COVID-19. Sequences were obtained from peripheral blood. The CDR3 nucleotides read TGTGCCAGCAGCCTTAGGACAGGGGTTGCCGGGGAGCTGTTTTTT. Its protein is CASSLRTGVAGELFF.